This TCR beta chain derives from a study of blood T cell repertoires in COVID-19. Study-wide context: Sources were T cells, B-cell-depleted T cells, or PBMCs; the material itself was cDNA or gDNA.

Germline V CDR1 and CDR2: SEHNR, FQNEAQ (reference sequence). This CDR3 has 14 amino acids. Trimming cost V 7 bases and J 0 bases, with 12 bases left between them. TCRdb keeps only in-frame clones here, not all; method: immunoSEQ multiplex PCR. The sample carries 200,000 to 250,000 clones, roughly 85% recorded once. Seattle patient enrollment occurred during active infection, with longitudinal follow-up thereafter. The TCR was taken from a woman in her seventies with COVID-19, enrolled during active disease. The V gene is TRBV7-9, the J gene TRBJ1-2; D remains ambiguous. The sequenced material came from peripheral blood. The CDR3 DNA sequence: TGTGCCAGCACCCCCTTCCTTGCTAACTATGGCTACACCTTC. Amino acid sequence: CASTPFLANYGYTF.